What follows are 30 T cell receptor beta chains derived from one specimen sequenced in a study of human T cells and chemical hapten exposure. TCRdb independently ran MiXCR on the RACE reads; one entry per CDR3 protein. Of under 60,000 distinct CDR3 sequences detected, more than 9.5% appear once; the ten largest clones hold approximately 2%. Time point: patch test 1, 2 weeks after DPC sensitization. Treatment of the sample: therapeutic diphenylcyclopropenone sensitization with weekly scalp DPC. Unfractionated whole blood was the source of the extracted total RNA. Specimen: whole blood, collected in connection with sensitization to the hapten diphenylcyclopropenone (DPC). The origin of the receptors is a woman in her 40s with alopecia areata. Some clones in this sample may be carry-over from other donors' samples.

The rearrangement joins TRBV4-3 to TRBJ1-2; TRBD1 is a possible D gene (5 bases). This CDR3 is 15 amino acids long. V gave up 4 bases and J gave up 4 bases, with 16 bases separating them. From germline, CDR1 is LGHNA and CDR2 YSLEER. CDR3 nucleotides: TGCGCCAGCAGCCTAAGCAGGGTAGAGGTCTATGGCTACACCTTC. Residues: CASSLSRVEVYGYTF.

The CDR3, as DNA: TGCGCCAGCAGCCAAGATTTGGGGGACTTGGAGACCCAGTACTTC. Its protein is CASSQDLGDLETQYF. V usage is TRBV4-1 and J usage is TRBJ2-5; a weak D match, TRBD2 (6 bases). Germline V lookup: CDR1 MGHRA, CDR2 YSYEKL. Trimming took off 0 bases at V and 5 bases at J, with 13 bases between the two ends. The CDR3 runs to 15 residues.

This clonotype appeared many times. The J gene is TRBJ2-4, the V gene TRBV19, with D possibly matching TRBD1 (6 bases). V lost 5 bases, J lost 3 bases, and 26 bases lay in between. The CDR3 covers 19 residues. Per the germline V gene, CDR1 is LNHDA and CDR2 is SQIVND (reference sequence). Here the CDR3 DNA reads TGTGCCAGTAGTCCCCGGACAGATCGGGACGGGACCAGCAAAAACATTCAGTACTTC. This encodes CASSPRTDRDGTSKNIQYF. The full variable domain, in which reference TRBV19 and TRBJ2-4 provide the parts outside the CDR3, is DGGITQSPKYLFRKEGQNVTLSCEQNLNHDAMYWYRQDPGQGLRLIYYSQIVNDFQKGDIAEGYSVSREKKESFPLTVTSAQKNPTAFYLCASSPRTDRDGTSKNIQYFGAGTRLSVL.

This clonotype was counted many times. The chain links TRBV11-3 to TRBJ2-2; D is tentatively TRBD1 or TRBD2 (5 bases each). V was clipped by 5 bases and J by 6 bases, with 7 bases between them. Germline V gene sequence: CDR1 SGHNT, CDR2 YENEEA. The CDR3 runs 12 residues. CDR3 amino acids: CASSLGPGELFF. For the CDR3, the DNA is TGTGCCAGCAGCCTGGGACCCGGGGAGCTGTTTTTT.

This clonotype occurred many times. The gene calls are TRBV4-1 and TRBJ2-5; 9 nucleotides align to TRBD2. There are 16 residues in the CDR3. Germline CDR1 MGHRA, CDR2 YSYEKL. Trimming took 2 bases from V and 3 from J; bases not matched to a gene: 7. CDR3 sequence (DNA): TGCGCCAGCAGCCAAAGTTTAGCGGGGGTCAAAGAGACCCAGTACTTC. Its translation: CASSQSLAGVKETQYF.

The rearrangement joins TRBV6-5 to TRBJ2-2; tentative D call: TRBD2 (6 bases). V was cut by 6 bases and J by 1 base, with 9 bases left in between. The CDR3 runs 14 residues. Germline V gene lookup returns CDR1 MNHEY and CDR2 SVGAGI. In DNA form, the CDR3 reads TGTGCCAGCAGCACGACTAGGAACACCGGGGAGCTGTTTTTT. Amino acids: CASSTTRNTGELFF.

The V and J genes are TRBV12-3 or TRBV12-4 and TRBJ1-1, with D uncertain. The CDR3 spans 13 residues. Trimming removed 6 bases from V and 0 bases from J, with 8 bases in between. In DNA form, the CDR3 reads TGTGCCAGCAGAGTAAACTTGAACACTGAAGCTTTCTTT. Protein sequence: CASRVNLNTEAFF.

This clonotype was observed a few times. The chain carries TRBV18 and TRBJ2-5; D is perhaps TRBD1 or TRBD2 (5 bases each). V was shortened by 6 bases and J by 1 base, with 15 bases between the two germline ends. The CDR3 length is 15 residues. Germline-derived CDR1 and CDR2 are KGHSH and LQKENI. The CDR3 loop reads CASSRNRDGQETQYF. Here the CDR3 DNA reads TGTGCCAGCTCGCGTAACCGGGACGGCCAAGAGACCCAGTACTTC.

This chain links TRBV20-1 with TRBJ2-1; D is perhaps TRBD2 (6 bases). The CDR3 has 14 amino acids. The V gene lost 4 bases and the J gene lost 4 bases, with 14 bases spanning the gap. Germline V CDR1 and CDR2: DFQATT, SNEGSKA (reference sequence). DNA of the CDR3: TGCAGTGCTAAGGTGGCGGGAAATTACAATGAGCAGTTCTTC. Protein: CSAKVAGNYNEQFF.

V and J are TRBV9 and TRBJ2-3; D might be TRBD1 (5 bases). V lost 3 bases and J lost 4, with 12 bases in between. The CDR3 sequence is 14 residues long. Germline CDR1 SGDLS, CDR2 YYNGEE. The CDR3 sequence: CASSEGLRPDTQYF. The CDR3 DNA sequence: TGTGCCAGCAGCGAGGGGTTGCGTCCAGATACGCAGTATTTT.

This clonotype has a handful of counts. The V gene is TRBV19, the J gene TRBJ1-4; a possible D gene is TRBD1 (6 bases). This CDR3 has 15 amino acids. V shed 8 bases and J shed 0 bases, with 13 bases lying between them. Germline V gene data show CDR1 as LNHDA and CDR2 as SQIVND (reference sequence). DNA for the CDR3: TGTGCCAGTGCAAAGACAGGTTCAACTAATGAAAAACTGTTTTTT. The encoded protein is CASAKTGSTNEKLFF.

Points on this clonotype: Being one base from a much bigger clone, this may be a read error. The chain joins TRBV6-1 to TRBJ1-2; D is perhaps TRBD1 (6 bases). Per germline, CDR1 MNHNS and CDR2 SASEGT. The V end was cut by 5 bases, the J end by 6 bases, with 13 bases between. This CDR3 comprises 13 residues. CDR3 in amino acids: CASSIGQKDGYTF. The DNA of the CDR3 is TGTGCCAGCAGTATCGGACAGAAGGATGGCTACACCTTC.

The chain has TRBV29-1 and TRBJ2-3; no clear D gene. Trimming stripped 4 bases from V and 4 bases from J, with 15 bases between. Germline-derived CDR1 and CDR2 are SQVTM and ANQGSEA. This CDR3 is 14 amino acids long. CDR3 sequence (DNA): TGCAGCGTTGGGCATGGGCTAGTGGCAGATACGCAGTATTTT. Translation gives CSVGHGLVADTQYF.

The chain is built from TRBV12-3 or TRBV12-4 and TRBJ2-3; D possibly corresponds to TRBD2 (6 bases). The CDR3 sequence is 15 residues long. V dropped 6 bases and J dropped 6 bases, with 19 bases sitting between them. Here the CDR3 reads CASSWTWRDVDTQYF. DNA of the CDR3: TGTGCCAGCAGCTGGACATGGCGGGATGTCGATACGCAGTATTTT.

This clonotype was recorded a few times. This chain uses TRBV24-1 with TRBJ2-1, with a weak D call TRBD1 (6 bases). In germline, CDR1 is KGHDR, CDR2 SFDVKD. V was shortened by 4 bases and J by 5 bases, with 8 bases between the two germline ends. The CDR3 contains 13 residues. The CDR3 DNA reads as TGTGCCACCAGTGAACCAGGGGACAATGAGCAGTTCTTC. It translates to CATSEPGDNEQFF.

This rearrangement joins TRBV29-1 to TRBJ2-5; 9 bases agree with TRBD1. The CDR3 sequence is 13 residues long. The germline CDR1 and CDR2 sequences are SQVTM and ANQGSEA. V lost 3 bases, J lost 5 bases, and 4 bases stayed unmatched. DNA for the CDR3: TGCAGCGTTGACCTGGGACAGGGTGAGACCCAGTACTTC. Its translation: CSVDLGQGETQYF.

This clonotype came up many times. The chain joins TRBV6-5 to TRBJ2-5; no clear D. The V gene lost 7 bases and the J gene lost 7 bases, with 7 bases spanning the gap. This CDR3 is 10 amino acids long. Germline CDR1 is MNHEY and CDR2 is SVGAGI. This CDR3 reads CASKPGTQYF. The CDR3, as DNA: TGTGCCAGCAAACCGGGGACCCAGTACTTC.

V is TRBV7-9 and J is TRBJ1-1, with D hard to call. This CDR3 spans 14 amino acids. Trimming left V 5 bases short and J 1 base short, with 11 bases between. Germline V gives CDR1 SEHNR, CDR2 FQNEAQ (reference sequence). The CDR3 DNA is TGTGCCAGCAGCGATAGCAGTCCGAACACTGAAGCTTTCTTT. Translation gives CASSDSSPNTEAFF. Full variable domain (outside the CDR3, taken from reference TRBV7-9 and TRBJ1-1): DTGVSQNPRHKITKRGQNVTFRCDPISEHNRLYWYRQTLGQGPEFLTYFQNEAQLEKSRLLSDRFSAERPKGSFSTLEIQRTEQGDSAMYLCASSDSSPNTEAFFGQGTRLTVV.

This clonotype was detected a few times. V and J are TRBV28 and TRBJ2-3; D unresolved. The CDR3 runs to 14 residues. Germline V lookup: CDR1 MDHEN, CDR2 SYDVKM. The ends were cut back, 3 bases at V and 3 bases at J, with 10 bases in the middle. The CDR3 DNA reads as TGTGCCAGCAGTTTTGGACCGAGTACAGATACGCAGTATTTT. Translation gives CASSFGPSTDTQYF.

This clonotype showed up many times. The chain recombines TRBV5-1 with TRBJ2-3, with D unresolved. Germline CDR1 reads SGHRS; CDR2 reads YFSETQ. The CDR3 totals 12 residues. V was trimmed by 0 bases and J by 4 bases, leaving 3 bases between them. The DNA of the CDR3 is TGCGCCAGCAGCTTGGCGTCAGATACGCAGTATTTT. This translates into CASSLASDTQYF.

V and J are TRBV11-2 and TRBJ2-3, with unresolved D. Trimming pared 7 bases from V and 3 bases from J, leaving 8 bases between. This CDR3 has 12 residues. Germline values: CDR1 SGHAT, CDR2 FQNNGV. The CDR3 DNA reads as TGTGCCAGCACCTTCGCAACAGATACGCAGTATTTT. Protein sequence: CASTFATDTQYF.

This clonotype was recorded many times. The chain couples TRBV4-3 to TRBJ1-5, with no clear D. This CDR3 contains 13 residues. Trimming pared 1 base from V and 7 bases from J, leaving 8 bases between. Germline V CDR1 and CDR2: LGHNA, YSLEER. Here the CDR3 DNA reads TGCGCCAGCAGCCAAGCCACACGGCAGCCCCAGCATTTT. Amino acid sequence: CASSQATRQPQHF.

This clonotype was observed at least ten times. This chain joins TRBV2 and TRBJ2-2, with 13 bases fitting TRBD2. The CDR3 has 21 residues. V was clipped by 3 bases and J by 3 bases; unmatched bases: 16. The germline V gene encodes CDR1 SNHLY and CDR2 FYNNEI. In DNA form, the CDR3 reads TGTGCCAGCAGTGACTCTCCGCTCCTCCTGGGACTAGCGGGATACACCGGGGAGCTGTTTTTT. Its translation: CASSDSPLLLGLAGYTGELFF.

This clonotype was counted many times. The CDR3 sequence is CASASGENIQYF. The CDR3, as DNA: TGTGCCAGCGCTAGCGGGGAAAACATTCAGTACTTC. The rearrangement joins TRBV9 to TRBJ2-4; TRBD2 matches at 9 bases. V shed 7 bases, J shed 5 bases, and the junction held 1 base outside the gene matches. This CDR3 has 12 residues. CDR1 is SGDLS and CDR2 is YYNGEE in the germline V gene.

The sample holds many counts of this clonotype. The rearrangement uses TRBV2 and TRBJ1-5, with TRBD1 matching over 9 bases. Looked up from germline, CDR1 is SNHLY and CDR2 is FYNNEI. This CDR3 has 16 amino acids. V gave up 0 bases and J gave up 0 bases; unmatched junction bases: 0. The CDR3 loop reads CASSEATGGSNQPQHF. CDR3 sequence (DNA): TGTGCCAGCAGTGAAGCGACAGGGGGTAGCAATCAGCCCCAGCATTTT.

This clonotype appeared many times. This sequence joins TRBV4-1 and TRBJ1-2; no firm D call. Trimming shortened V by 5 bases and J by 4 bases, and 11 bases separated the two germline ends. CDR1 is MGHRA, CDR2 YSYEKL, per germline. The length of the CDR3 is 13 residues. As DNA, the CDR3 is TGCGCCAGCAGCAACGCAGGTTTCTATGGCTACACCTTC. This sequence encodes CASSNAGFYGYTF.

This clonotype was counted ten times or more. V and J are TRBV5-4 and TRBJ2-5; the D gene is possibly TRBD1 (5 bases). The germline gives CDR1 SGHNT, CDR2 YYREEE (reference sequence). V lost 4 bases, J lost 2 bases, and 9 bases lay in between. The CDR3 contains 13 residues. In DNA form, the CDR3 reads TGTGCCAGCAGCGCGACAGAACAAGAGACCCAGTACTTC. Protein sequence: CASSATEQETQYF.

This clonotype has a handful of counts. This chain connects TRBV7-6 to TRBJ2-1, with D unresolved. The CDR3 totals 12 residues. Germline V gives CDR1 SGHVS, CDR2 FNYEAQ. Trimming took 3 bases from V and 10 from J, leaving 10 bases between them. The CDR3 loop is CASSFQPREQFF. CDR3 nucleotide sequence: TGTGCCAGCAGCTTCCAGCCTCGGGAGCAGTTCTTC.

In this sample, this clonotype turned up a few times. The J gene is TRBJ2-1, the V gene TRBV12-3 or TRBV12-4, with D possibly called TRBD1 or TRBD2 (5 bases each). Trimming removed 3 bases from V and 8 bases from J, with 8 bases in between. There are 12 residues in the CDR3. In nucleotides, the CDR3 is TGTGCCAGCAGTTTTATGGGGGATGAGCAGTTCTTC. Its translation is CASSFMGDEQFF.

This clonotype was observed at least ten times. This chain links TRBV7-8 with TRBJ1-1, with D perhaps matching TRBD1 (5 bases). Per the germline V gene, CDR1 is SGHVS and CDR2 is FQNEAQ. With 0 bases removed from V and 3 bases from J, the gap between germline ends came to 14 bases. The CDR3 covers 16 residues. CDR3 protein: CASSLAWSGSDTEAFF. The CDR3 DNA is TGTGCCAGCAGCTTAGCGTGGTCAGGGAGCGACACTGAAGCTTTCTTT.